This T cell receptor (beta chain) was found in a study of cytomegalovirus exposure and HLA in healthy donors. Turning to the study itself: The platform used for the approximately 120 validation repertoires matched that of the approximately 640 first-cohort repertoires, a later analysis reported. Study-level results: CMV antigen specificity of a few CMV-associated chains was confirmed in vitro. In a later analysis, first-cohort TCR clusters were found to tend to co-occur in the 130 or so validation repertoires. The authors listed 164 TCR beta chains as cytomegalovirus-associated.

Worth noting for this clone: Antigen unknown.

V shed 7 bases and J shed 1 base, with 11 bases lying between them. CDR3 size: 14 residues. Germline V gene data show CDR1 as MDHEN and CDR2 as SYDVKM. Libraries were prepared by immunoSEQ multiplex PCR; TCRdb keeps only in-frame clonotypes and omits some of them. The sample includes approximately 54,000 clones, roughly 90% of them seen just once. The chain has TRBV28 and TRBJ2-1; tentative D call: TRBD2 (5 bases). This sequence was found in a woman aged 18-30 years in good health and CMV-seropositive. What was sequenced was PBMCs. Written as DNA, the CDR3 is TGTGCCAGCATTGAGGGATTTTCCTACAATGAGCAGTTCTTC. It is translated as CASIEGFSYNEQFF.